This TCR beta chain was captured in a study of shared clonotypes between healthy human individuals. Germline CDR1 is MNHNS and CDR2 is SASEGT. The CDR3 spans 14 residues. Between the trimmed V and J ends, which lost 1 base and 2 bases, there was a span of 9 bases. Comment on this clone: Its antigen is currently unknown.

CCR7-negative CD45RA+ TemRA cells were pooled with CD45RO+ cells for CD8 memory. The repertoire was sequenced with immunoSEQ multiplex PCR; TCRdb's copy has only in-frame clones and lacks some. The table includes roughly 120,000 clones, around 73% detected once. Overall study findings and caveats: Tissue TCR repertoires likely differ from these blood-only repertoires.

This clonotype originated in a woman aged 25 to 45 in good health. This chain uses TRBV6-1 with TRBJ2-7; no definite D call. Sequenced input: memory CD8+ T cells sorted from blood. This sample's subset: CD45RO+ cells pooled with CCR7-negative TemRA cells. The CDR3 here is CASSEGLETYEQYF. CDR3 nucleotides: TGTGCCAGCAGTGAAGGTCTAGAGACCTACGAGCAGTACTTC.